The source of this T cell receptor beta chain is a study of shared clonotypes between healthy human individuals. For the study at large: There were three CD4 naive, three CD4 memory, two CD8 naive and one CD8 memory plates per donor.

Study findings and constraints: Clonotypes shared by all four sorted-subset donors had higher generation probabilities than non-shared clonotypes.

The protocol was immunoSEQ multiplex PCR, while the TCRdb copy is restricted to in-frame clones and leaves out a portion. The data hold roughly 2 million clones, with roughly 94% observed a single time. Trimming took 5 bases from V and 4 from J, leaving 15 bases between them. This CDR3 spans 15 amino acids. Germline V gene lookup returns CDR1 SGHAT and CDR2 FQNNGV. Nashville, Tennessee was home to all donors, each a Caucasian adult. With respect to this clone: Its antigen remains unknown.

The origin of this receptor is a man between 18 and 35 years old in good health. Sequencing was carried out using naive CD4+ T cells sorted from blood. Subset noted: CD45RA+ positively selected. V gene TRBV11-2 combines with J gene TRBJ2-1, with TRBD2 as a possible D gene (5 bases). The CDR3 sequence is CASSRDRGEYNEQFF. CDR3 sequence (DNA): TGTGCCAGCAGCCGAGACCGGGGAGAATACAATGAGCAGTTCTTC.